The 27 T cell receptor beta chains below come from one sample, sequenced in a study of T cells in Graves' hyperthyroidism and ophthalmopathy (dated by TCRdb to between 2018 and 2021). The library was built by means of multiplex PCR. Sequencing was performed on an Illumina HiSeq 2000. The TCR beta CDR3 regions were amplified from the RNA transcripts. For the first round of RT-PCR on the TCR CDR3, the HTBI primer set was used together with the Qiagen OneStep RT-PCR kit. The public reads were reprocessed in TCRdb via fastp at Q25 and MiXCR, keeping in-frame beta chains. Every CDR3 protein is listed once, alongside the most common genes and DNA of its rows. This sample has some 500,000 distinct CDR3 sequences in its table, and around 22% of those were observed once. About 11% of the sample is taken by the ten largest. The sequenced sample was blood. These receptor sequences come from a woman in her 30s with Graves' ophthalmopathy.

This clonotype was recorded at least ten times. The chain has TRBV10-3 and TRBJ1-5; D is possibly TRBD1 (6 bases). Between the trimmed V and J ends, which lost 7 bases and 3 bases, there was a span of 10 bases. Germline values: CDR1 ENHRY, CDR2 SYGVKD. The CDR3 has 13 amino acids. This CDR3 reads CAIKGGPNQPQHF. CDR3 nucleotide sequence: TGTGCCATCAAGGGGGGTCCCAATCAGCCCCAGCATTTT.

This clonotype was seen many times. The CDR3 DNA is TGCAGTGCTAGAACAGGGAGGGAAGCTTTCTTT. Amino acid sequence: CSARTGREAFF. This chain links TRBV20-1 with TRBJ1-1; a possible D gene is TRBD1 (6 bases). The ends were cut back, 2 bases at V and 8 bases at J, with 9 bases in the middle. The germline V gene has CDR1 DFQATT and CDR2 SNEGSKA (reference sequence). The length of the CDR3 is 11 residues.

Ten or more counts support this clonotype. The CDR3 region is CAWSVRGDGYTF. DNA of the CDR3: TGTGCCTGGAGTGTACGGGGGGATGGCTACACCTTC. This sequence joins TRBV30 and TRBJ1-2; possible D gene TRBD1, 5 bases. CDR3 length: 12 amino acids. V was cut by 0 bases and J by 6 bases, with 8 bases left in between. The V gene's germline CDR1 is GTSNPN and CDR2 SVGIG (reference sequence).

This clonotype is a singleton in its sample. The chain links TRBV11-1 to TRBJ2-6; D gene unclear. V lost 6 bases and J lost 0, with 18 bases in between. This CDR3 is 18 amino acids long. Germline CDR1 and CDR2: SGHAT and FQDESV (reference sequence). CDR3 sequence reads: CASRGRASRSSGANVLTF. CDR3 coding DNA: TGTGCCAGCAGAGGCCGGGCCAGTCGTTCCTCTGGGGCCAACGTCCTGACTTTC. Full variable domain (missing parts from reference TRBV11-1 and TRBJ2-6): EAEVAQSPRYKITEKSQAVAFWCDPISGHATLYWYRQILGQGPELLVQFQDESVVDDSQLPKDRFSAERLKGVDSTLKIQPAELGDSAMYLCASRGRASRSSGANVLTFGAGSRLTVL.

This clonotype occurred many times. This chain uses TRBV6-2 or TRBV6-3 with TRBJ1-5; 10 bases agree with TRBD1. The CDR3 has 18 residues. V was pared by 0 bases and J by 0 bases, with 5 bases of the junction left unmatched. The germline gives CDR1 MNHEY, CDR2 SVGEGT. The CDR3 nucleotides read TGTGCCAGCAGTTACTCCGGGACAGGGGCGTATAGCAATCAGCCCCAGCATTTT. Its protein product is CASSYSGTGAYSNQPQHF.

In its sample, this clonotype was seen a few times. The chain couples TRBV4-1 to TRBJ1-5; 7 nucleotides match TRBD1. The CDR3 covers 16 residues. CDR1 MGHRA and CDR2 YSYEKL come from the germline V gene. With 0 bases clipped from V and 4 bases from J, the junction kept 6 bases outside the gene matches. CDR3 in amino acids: CASSQDPDRRNQPQHF. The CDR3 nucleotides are TGCGCCAGCAGCCAAGATCCGGACAGGAGGAATCAGCCCCAGCATTTT.

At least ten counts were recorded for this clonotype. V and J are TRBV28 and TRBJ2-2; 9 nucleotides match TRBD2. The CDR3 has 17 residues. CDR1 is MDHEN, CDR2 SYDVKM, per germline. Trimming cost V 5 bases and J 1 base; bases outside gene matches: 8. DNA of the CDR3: TGTGCCAGCAGTCGGATTAGCGGGGGCAAGAACACCGGGGAGCTGTTTTTT. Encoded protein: CASSRISGGKNTGELFF.

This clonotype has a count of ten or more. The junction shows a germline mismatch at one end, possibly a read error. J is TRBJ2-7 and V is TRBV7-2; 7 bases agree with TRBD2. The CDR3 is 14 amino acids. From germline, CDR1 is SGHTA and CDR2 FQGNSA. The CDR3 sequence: CVSSLRREIYEQYF. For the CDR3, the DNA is TGTGTCAGCAGCTTACGGCGGGAGATCTACGAGCAGTACTTC. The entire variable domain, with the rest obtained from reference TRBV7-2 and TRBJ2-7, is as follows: GAGVSQSPSNKVTEKGKDVELRCDPISGHTALYWYRQSLGQGLEFLIYFQGNSAPDKSGLPSDRFSAERTGGSVSTLTIQRTQQEDSAVYLCVSSLRREIYEQYFGPGTRLTVT.

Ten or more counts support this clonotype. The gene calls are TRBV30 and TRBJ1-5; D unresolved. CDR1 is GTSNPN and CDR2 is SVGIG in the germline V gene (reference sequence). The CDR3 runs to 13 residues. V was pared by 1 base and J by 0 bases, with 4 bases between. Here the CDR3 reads CAWSGDSNQPQHF. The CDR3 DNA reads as TGTGCCTGGAGTGGGGATAGCAATCAGCCCCAGCATTTT. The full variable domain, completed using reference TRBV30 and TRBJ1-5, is SQTIHQWPATLVQPVGSPLSLECTVEGTSNPNLYWYRQAAGRGLQLLFYSVGIGQISSEVPQNLSASRPQDRQFILSSKKLLLSDSGFYLCAWSGDSNQPQHFGDGTRLSIL.

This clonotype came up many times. CDR3 DNA sequence: TGTGCCAGCAGCGTTCGACAGGGGGCGACTGAAGCTTTCTTT. Protein product: CASSVRQGATEAFF. The chain recombines TRBV5-4 with TRBJ1-1, with 10 positions matching TRBD1. This CDR3 region has 14 residues. The J segment lost 5 bases and the V segment lost 4 bases, leaving 5 bases of the junction unmatched. CDR1 is SGHNT, CDR2 YYREEE, per germline (reference sequence). Looking up the rest from reference TRBV5-4 and TRBJ1-1 gives the full variable domain: ETGVTQSPTHLIKTRGQQVTLRCSSQSGHNTVSWYQQALGQGPQFIFQYYREEENGRGNFPPRFSGLQFPNYSSELNVNALELDDSALYLCASSVRQGATEAFFGQGTRLTVV.

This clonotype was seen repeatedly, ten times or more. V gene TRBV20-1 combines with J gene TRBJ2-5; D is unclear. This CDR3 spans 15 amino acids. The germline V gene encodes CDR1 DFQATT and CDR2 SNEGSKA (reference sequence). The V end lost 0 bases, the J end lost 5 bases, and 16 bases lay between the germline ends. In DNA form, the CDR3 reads TGCAGTGCTAGAGATCGGCTCCGATTGTGGGAGACCCAGTACTTC. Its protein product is CSARDRLRLWETQYF.

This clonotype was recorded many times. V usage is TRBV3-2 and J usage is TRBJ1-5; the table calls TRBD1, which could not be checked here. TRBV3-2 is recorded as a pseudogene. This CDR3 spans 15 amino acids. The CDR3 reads CASSERTGRNQPQHF. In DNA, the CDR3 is TGTGCCAGCAGCGAGCGGACGGGAAGAAATCAGCCCCAGCATTTT.

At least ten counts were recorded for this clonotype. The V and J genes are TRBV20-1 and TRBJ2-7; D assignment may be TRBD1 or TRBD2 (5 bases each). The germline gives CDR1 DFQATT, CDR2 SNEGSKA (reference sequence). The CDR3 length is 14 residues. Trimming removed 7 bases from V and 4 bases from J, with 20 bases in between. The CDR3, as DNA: TGCAGTGGGTCGGGACCTGTCATGGGGTACGAGCAGTACTTC. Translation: CSGSGPVMGYEQYF.

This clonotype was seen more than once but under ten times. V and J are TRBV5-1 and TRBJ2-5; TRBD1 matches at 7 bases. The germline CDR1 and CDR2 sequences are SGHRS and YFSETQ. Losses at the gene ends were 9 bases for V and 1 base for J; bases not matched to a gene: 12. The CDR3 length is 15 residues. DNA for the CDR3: TGCGCCAACCGCTACAGTGGGACAGTCCAAGAGACCCAGTACTTC. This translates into CANRYSGTVQETQYF.

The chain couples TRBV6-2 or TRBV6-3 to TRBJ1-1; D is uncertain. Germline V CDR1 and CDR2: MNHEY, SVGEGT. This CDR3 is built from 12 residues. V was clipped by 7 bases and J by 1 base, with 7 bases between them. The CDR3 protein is CASTKANTEAFF. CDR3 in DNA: TGTGCCAGCACGAAGGCGAACACTGAAGCTTTCTTT.

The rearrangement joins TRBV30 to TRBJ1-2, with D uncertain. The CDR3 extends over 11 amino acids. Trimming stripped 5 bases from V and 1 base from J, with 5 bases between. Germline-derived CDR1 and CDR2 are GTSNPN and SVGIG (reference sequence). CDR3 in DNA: TGTGCCTGGCGGGATAACTATGGCTACACCTTC. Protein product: CAWRDNYGYTF.

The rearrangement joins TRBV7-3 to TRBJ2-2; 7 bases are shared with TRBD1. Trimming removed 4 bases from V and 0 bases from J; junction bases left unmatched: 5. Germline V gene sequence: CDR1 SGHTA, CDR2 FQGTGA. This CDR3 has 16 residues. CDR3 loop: CASSSPQGANTGELFF. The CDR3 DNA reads TGTGCCAGCAGCTCTCCCCAGGGGGCGAACACCGGGGAGCTGTTTTTT. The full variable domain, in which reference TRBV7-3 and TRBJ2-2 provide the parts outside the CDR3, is GAGVSQTPSNKVTEKGKYVELRCDPISGHTALYWYRQSLGQGPEFLIYFQGTGAADDSGLPNDRFFAVRPEGSVSTLKIQRTERGDSAVYLCASSSPQGANTGELFFGEGSRLTVL.

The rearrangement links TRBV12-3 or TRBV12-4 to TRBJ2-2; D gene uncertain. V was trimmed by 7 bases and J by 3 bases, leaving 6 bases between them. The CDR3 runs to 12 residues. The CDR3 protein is CASTSYTGELFF. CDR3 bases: TGTGCCAGCACCAGTTACACCGGGGAGCTGTTTTTT.

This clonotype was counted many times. The CDR3 sequence: CASSPTEGYTEAFF. The DNA of the CDR3 is TGTGCCAGCAGTCCCACAGAGGGGTACACTGAAGCTTTCTTT. V is TRBV12-3 or TRBV12-4 and J is TRBJ1-1; maybe TRBD1 (5 bases). The CDR3 spans 14 residues. Trimming shortened V by 5 bases and J by 3 bases, and 13 bases separated the two germline ends.

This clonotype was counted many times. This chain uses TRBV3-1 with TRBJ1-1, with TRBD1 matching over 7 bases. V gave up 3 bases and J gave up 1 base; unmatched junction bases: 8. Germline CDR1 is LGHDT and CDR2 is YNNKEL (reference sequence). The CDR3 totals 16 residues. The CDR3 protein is CASSHLDREENTEAFF. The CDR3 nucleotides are TGTGCCAGCAGCCACCTAGACAGGGAAGAGAACACTGAAGCTTTCTTT.

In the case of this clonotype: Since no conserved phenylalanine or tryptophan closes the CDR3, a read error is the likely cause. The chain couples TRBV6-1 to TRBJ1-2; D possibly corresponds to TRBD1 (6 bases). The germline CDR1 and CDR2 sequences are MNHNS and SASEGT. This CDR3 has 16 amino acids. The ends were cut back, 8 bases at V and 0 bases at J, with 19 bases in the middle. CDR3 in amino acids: CASLPGQLHSNYGYTY. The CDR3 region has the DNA TGTGCCAGCCTCCCCGGACAGCTTCATTCTAACTATGGCTACACCTAC.

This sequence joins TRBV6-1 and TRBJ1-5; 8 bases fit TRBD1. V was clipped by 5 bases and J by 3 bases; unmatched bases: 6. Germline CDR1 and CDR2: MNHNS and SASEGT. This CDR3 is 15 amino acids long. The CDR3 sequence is CASSSRTGINQPQHF. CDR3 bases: TGTGCCAGCAGTAGTCGGACAGGGATCAATCAGCCCCAGCATTTT.

CDR3 DNA sequence: TGTGCCAGCAGCGTAACCGGGGCCAATTCACCCCTCCACTTT. Protein: CASSVTGANSPLHF. The J gene is TRBJ1-6, the V gene TRBV9; tentatively, D is TRBD1 (5 bases). V was trimmed by 1 base and J by 7 bases, leaving 9 bases between them. CDR1 and CDR2 (germline): SGDLS, YYNGEE. The length of the CDR3 is 14 residues. The whole variable domain, filled in from reference TRBV9 and TRBJ1-6, reads DSGVTQTPKHLITATGQRVTLRCSPRSGDLSVYWYQQSLDQGLQFLIQYYNGEERAKGNILERFSAQQFPDLHSELNLSSLELGDSALYFCASSVTGANSPLHFGNGTRLTVT.

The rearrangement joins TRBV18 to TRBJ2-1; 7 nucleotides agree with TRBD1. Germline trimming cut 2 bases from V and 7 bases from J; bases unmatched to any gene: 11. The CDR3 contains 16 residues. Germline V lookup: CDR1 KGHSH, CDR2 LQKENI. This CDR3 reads CASSPGGAGGRNEQFF. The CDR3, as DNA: TGTGCCAGCTCACCAGGAGGCGCAGGGGGTCGTAATGAGCAGTTCTTC.

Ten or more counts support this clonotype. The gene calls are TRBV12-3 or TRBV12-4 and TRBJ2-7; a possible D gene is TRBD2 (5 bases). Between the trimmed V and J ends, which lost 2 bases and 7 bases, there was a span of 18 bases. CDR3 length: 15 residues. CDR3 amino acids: CASSLSNSPPGEQYF. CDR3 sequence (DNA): TGTGCCAGCAGTTTATCAAATTCCCCCCCGGGGGAGCAGTACTTC.

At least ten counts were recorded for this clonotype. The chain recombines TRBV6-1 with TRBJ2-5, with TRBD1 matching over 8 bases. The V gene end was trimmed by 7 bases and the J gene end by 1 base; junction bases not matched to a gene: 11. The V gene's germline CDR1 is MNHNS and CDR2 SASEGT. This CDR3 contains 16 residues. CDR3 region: CASTLGQGAVQETQYF. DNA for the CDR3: TGTGCCAGCACCCTTGGACAGGGCGCCGTCCAAGAGACCCAGTACTTC.

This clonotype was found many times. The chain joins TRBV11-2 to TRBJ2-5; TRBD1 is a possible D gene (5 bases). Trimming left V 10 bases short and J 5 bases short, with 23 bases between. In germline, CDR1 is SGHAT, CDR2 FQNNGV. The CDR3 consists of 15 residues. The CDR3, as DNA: TGTGCCACCCAGGTTGGGGCAGGTGTATGGGAGACCCAGTACTTC. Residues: CATQVGAGVWETQYF. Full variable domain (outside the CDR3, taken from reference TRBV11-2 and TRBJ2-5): EAGVAQSPRYKIIEKRQSVAFWCNPISGHATLYWYQQILGQGPKLLIQFQNNGVVDDSQLPKDRFSAERLKGVDSTLKIQPAKLEDSAVYLCATQVGAGVWETQYFGPGTRLLVL.